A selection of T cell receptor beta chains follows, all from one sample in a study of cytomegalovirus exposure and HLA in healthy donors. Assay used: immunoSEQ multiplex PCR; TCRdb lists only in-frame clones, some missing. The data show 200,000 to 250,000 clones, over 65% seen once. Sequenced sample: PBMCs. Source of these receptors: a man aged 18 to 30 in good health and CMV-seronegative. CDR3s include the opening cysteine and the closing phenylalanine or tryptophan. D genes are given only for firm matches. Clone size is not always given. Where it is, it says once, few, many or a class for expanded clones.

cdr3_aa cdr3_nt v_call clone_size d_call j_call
CASSVEVTDAQYF TGTGCCAGCAGCGTAGAAGTCACAGATGCGCAGTATTTT TRBV9 NA NA TRBJ2-3
CASSLIAGEVGELFF TGTGCCAGCAGCTTAATAGCGGGAGAAGTCGGGGAGCTGTTTTTT TRBV13 few TRBD2 TRBJ2-2
CAIRKQGARSDEQYF TGTGCCATCAGGAAACAGGGGGCGCGATCCGACGAGCAGTACTTC TRBV10-3 NA TRBD1 TRBJ2-7
CASSLQRSPGEQYF TGTGCCAGCTCACTCCAAAGGTCCCCGGGCGAGCAGTACTTC TRBV18 NA NA TRBJ2-7
CASSNRGQGYGYTF TGTGCCAGCAGTAACAGGGGGCAGGGCTATGGCTACACCTTC TRBV6-1 NA TRBD1 TRBJ1-2
CASSLRLAGGRGTDTQYF TGTGCCAGCAGCTTGCGGCTAGCGGGAGGACGGGGCACAGATACGCAGTATTTT TRBV5-4 NA TRBD2 TRBJ2-3
CASSLEAGPADTQYF TGTGCCAGCAGCTTGGAAGCGGGACCGGCAGATACGCAGTATTTT TRBV5-4 NA TRBD2 TRBJ2-3
CASSPAGGRIETQYF TGTGCCAGCAGCCCAGCGGGAGGCCGCATAGAGACCCAGTACTTC TRBV7-3 NA TRBD2 TRBJ2-5
CAWILPGDEQFF TGTGCCTGGATCCTTCCGGGGGATGAGCAGTTCTTC TRBV30 NA NA TRBJ2-1
CASSSLSSSNTEAFF TGTGCCAGTAGTTCCCTGTCAAGCTCGAACACTGAAGCTTTCTTT TRBV19 NA NA TRBJ1-1
CASTLTSGSYYNEQFF TGTGCCAGCACCTTGACTAGCGGGAGCTACTACAATGAGCAGTTCTTC TRBV11-2 NA TRBD2 TRBJ2-1
CASRKGTSRNYEQYF TGTGCCAGTAGAAAGGGGACTAGCAGAAACTACGAGCAGTACTTC TRBV19 NA TRBD2 TRBJ2-7
CATSRETNLRGETQYF TGTGCCACCAGCAGAGAAACAAACCTCAGGGGTGAGACCCAGTACTTC TRBV15 NA NA TRBJ2-5
CASSTLVRSGANVLTF TGTGCCAGCAGTACCCTAGTACGCTCTGGGGCCAACGTCCTGACTTTC TRBV28 NA NA TRBJ2-6
CASSNGQGRQPQHF TGTGCCAGCAGCAACGGACAGGGAAGGCAGCCCCAGCATTTT TRBV28 NA TRBD1 TRBJ1-5
CASSYRQDARSTEAFF TGTGCCAGCAGTTACCGACAGGACGCCCGGAGTACTGAAGCTTTCTTT TRBV6-6 NA NA TRBJ1-1
CASSPRDLHPKNIQYF TGCGCCAGCAGCCCCCGGGACTTACATCCCAAAAACATTCAGTACTTC TRBV4-1 NA NA TRBJ2-4
CASRKRTGRSEQYF TGTGCCAGCAGGAAGAGGACAGGCCGGAGCGAGCAGTACTTC TRBV6-5 NA TRBD1 TRBJ2-7
CASSDSLTGFYGYTF TGTGCCAGCAGTGACTCGCTCACGGGGTTCTATGGCTACACCTTC TRBV6-4 NA NA TRBJ1-2
CASRRGGSSYNEQFF TGTGCCAGCAGGAGGGGGGGTAGCTCCTACAATGAGCAGTTCTTC TRBV9 once NA TRBJ2-1
CASSPQLIPVAGLGYGYTF TGTGCCAGCAGCCCTCAGCTTATTCCGGTAGCAGGGCTCGGCTATGGCTACACCTTC TRBV5-8 NA NA TRBJ1-2
CACRGGVVPPDTQYF TGTGCGTGTCGTGGGGGGGTCGTCCCCCCAGATACGCAGTATTTT TRBV5-4 NA TRBD2 TRBJ2-3
CASSAGRYEKLFF TGTGCCAGCAGTGCGGGGAGATATGAAAAACTGTTTTTT TRBV2 NA NA TRBJ1-4
CASSIKGVSNQPQHF TGTGCCAGTAGTATAAAGGGGGTGAGCAATCAGCCCCAGCATTTT TRBV19 NA NA TRBJ1-5
CASSPDRVGTEAFF TGTGCCAGCAGCCCGGACAGGGTGGGAACTGAAGCTTTCTTT TRBV5-4 NA TRBD1 TRBJ1-1
CALSTEQGRGLSNQPQHF TGTGCCCTAAGCACCGAACAGGGCCGAGGGCTTAGCAATCAGCCCCAGCATTTT TRBV30 NA NA TRBJ1-5
CASKGPGGEAFF TGTGCCAGTAAAGGACCCGGGGGAGAAGCTTTCTTT TRBV19 NA NA TRBJ1-1
CASSRGRAGGPGEQFF TGTGCCAGCAGCCGGGGGCGAGCGGGAGGGCCGGGGGAGCAGTTCTTC TRBV7-3 NA TRBD2 TRBJ2-1
CASSIGSGGDSYNEQFF TGTGCCAGTAGTATCGGAAGCGGGGGGGACTCCTACAATGAGCAGTTCTTC TRBV19 NA TRBD2 TRBJ2-1
CASSLVEVNTEAFF TGCGCCAGCAGCTTGGTGGAGGTGAACACTGAAGCTTTCTTT TRBV5-1 NA NA TRBJ1-1